The 9 T cell receptor beta chains listed next were all sequenced from one sample in a study of blood T cell repertoires in COVID-19. TCRdb's table, derived via immunoSEQ multiplex PCR, lists solely in-frame clones and lacks some. Of roughly 240,000 clones listed, more than 70% are singletons. Sequencing input: PBMCs or T cells enriched from blood (not recorded which). All receptors derive from a woman in her thirties or forties with acute COVID-19.

The genes are TRBV3-1 (or the pseudogene TRBV3-2) and TRBJ1-6; 10 bases map to TRBD1. Germline assignment: CDR1 LGHDT and CDR2 YNNKEL (reference sequence). The CDR3 length is 15 residues. V was pared by 6 bases and J by 8 bases, with 7 bases of the junction left unmatched. The chain's CDR3 is CASRMTGGLDSPLHF. DNA for the CDR3: TGTGCCAGCAGAATGACAGGGGGCTTGGATTCACCCCTCCACTTT.

The rearrangement joins TRBV9 to TRBJ2-6, with D perhaps TRBD2 (5 bases). Germline CDR1 reads SGDLS; CDR2 reads YYNGEE. CDR3 size: 15 residues. V gave up 6 bases and J gave up 0 bases, with 10 bases separating them. CDR3 sequence: CASNLGGSGANVLTF. The CDR3 DNA is TGTGCCAGCAACCTAGGAGGCTCTGGGGCCAACGTCCTGACTTTC.

The chain is built from TRBV2 and TRBJ1-4, with unresolved D. The CDR3 runs 12 residues. CDR1 SNHLY and CDR2 FYNNEI come from the germline V gene. V lost 4 bases to trimming and J lost 7 bases, with 7 bases between them. Here the CDR3 reads CASSGLSEKLFF. CDR3 nucleotide sequence: TGTGCCAGCAGTGGCCTTAGTGAAAAACTGTTTTTT.

V usage is TRBV10-1 and J usage is TRBJ2-1; D may be TRBD1 (5 bases). V lost 6 bases and J lost 7, with 10 bases in between. This CDR3 contains 12 residues. Per germline, CDR1 WNHNN and CDR2 SYGVQD (reference sequence). CDR3 coding DNA: TGCGCCAGCAGCAAGACAGAAAATGAGCAGTTCTTC. Translating gives CASSKTENEQFF.

This chain joins TRBV5-1 and TRBJ1-1; perhaps TRBD1 as D (6 bases). Per the germline V gene, CDR1 is SGHRS and CDR2 is YFSETQ. The CDR3 is 15 residues long. The V end lost 0 bases, the J end lost 1 base, and 10 bases lay between the germline ends. The DNA of the CDR3 is TGCGCCAGCAGCTTGGAGGGACACTCGAACACTGAAGCTTTCTTT. Amino acid sequence: CASSLEGHSNTEAFF.

The chain links TRBV5-8 to TRBJ1-5; maybe TRBD1 (5 bases). CDR3 size: 15 residues. The V end was cut by 7 bases, the J end by 1 base, with 15 bases between. Germline V gives CDR1 SGHTS, CDR2 YDEGEE. The CDR3 sequence is CASGLSGGSNQPQHF. For the CDR3, the DNA is TGTGCCAGCGGATTGAGCGGGGGGAGCAATCAGCCCCAGCATTTT.

In this sample, this clone turned up a few times. The chain employs TRBV7-9 and TRBJ1-4; 7 bases map to TRBD1. The V gene end was trimmed by 4 bases and the J gene end by 3 bases; junction bases not matched to a gene: 5. CDR1 and CDR2 from the germline V gene are SEHNR and FQNEAQ (reference sequence). CDR3 length: 15 amino acids. The CDR3 nucleotides are TGTGCCAGCAGCTCGGGACAGCTATCTAATGAAAAACTGTTTTTT. Translation: CASSSGQLSNEKLFF.

J is TRBJ1-4 and V is TRBV5-4, with a weak D call TRBD1 (5 bases). This CDR3 contains 14 residues. CDR1 and CDR2 (germline): SGHNT, YYREEE (reference sequence). Trimming removed 2 bases from V and 0 bases from J, with 5 bases in between. The CDR3 coding sequence is TGTGCCAGCAGCTTAGGGGCAACTAATGAAAAACTGTTTTTT. It yields the protein CASSLGATNEKLFF.

CDR3 amino acids: CAWSWGQPLSGNTIYF. CDR3 DNA sequence: TGTGCCTGGAGTTGGGGACAGCCTCTCTCTGGAAACACCATATATTTT. The gene calls are TRBV30 and TRBJ1-3; the match to TRBD1 covers 7 bases. The length of the CDR3 is 16 residues. V lost 2 bases to trimming and J lost 0 bases; unmatched junction nucleotides: 7. The V gene's germline CDR1 is GTSNPN and CDR2 SVGIG (reference sequence).